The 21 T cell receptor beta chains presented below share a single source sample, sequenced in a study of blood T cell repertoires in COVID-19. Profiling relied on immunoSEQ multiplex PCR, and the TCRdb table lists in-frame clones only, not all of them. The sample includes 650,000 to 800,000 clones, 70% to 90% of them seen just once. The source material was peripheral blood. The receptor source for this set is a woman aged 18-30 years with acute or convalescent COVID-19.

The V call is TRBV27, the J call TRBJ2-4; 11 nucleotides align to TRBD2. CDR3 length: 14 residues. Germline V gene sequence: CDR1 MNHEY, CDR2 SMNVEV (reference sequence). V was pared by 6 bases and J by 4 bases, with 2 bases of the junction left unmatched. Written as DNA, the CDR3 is TGTGCCAGCAGGGCTAGCGGGGGGAAAAACATTCAGTACTTC. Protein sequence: CASRASGGKNIQYF.

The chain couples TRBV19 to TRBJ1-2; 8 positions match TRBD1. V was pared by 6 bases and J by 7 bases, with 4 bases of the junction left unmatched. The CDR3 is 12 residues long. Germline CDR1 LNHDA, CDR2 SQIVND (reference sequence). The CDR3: CASRLDRVGYTF. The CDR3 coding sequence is TGTGCCAGTAGGCTGGACAGGGTTGGCTACACCTTC.

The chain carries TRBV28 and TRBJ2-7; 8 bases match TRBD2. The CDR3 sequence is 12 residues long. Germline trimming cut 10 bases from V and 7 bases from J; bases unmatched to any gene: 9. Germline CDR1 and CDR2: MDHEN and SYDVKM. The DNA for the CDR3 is TGTGCCACCGCGACGGGGGGGTATGAGCAGTACTTC. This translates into CATATGGYEQYF.

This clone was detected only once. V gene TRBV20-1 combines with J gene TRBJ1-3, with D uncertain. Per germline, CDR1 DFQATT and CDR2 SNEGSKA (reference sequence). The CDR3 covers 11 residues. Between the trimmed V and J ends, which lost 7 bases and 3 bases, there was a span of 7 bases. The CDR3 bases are TGCAGTGTCCACAGTGGAAACACCATATATTTT. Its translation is CSVHSGNTIYF.

The CDR3 is CASSLTLGSGYTF. DNA of the CDR3: TGTGCCAGCAGTCTGACCCTAGGGAGTGGCTACACCTTC. The rearrangement links TRBV14 to TRBJ1-2; the D is unclear. Germline V gene sequence: CDR1 SGHDN, CDR2 FVKESK. V lost 6 bases and J 7 bases, leaving 15 bases between the germline ends. The CDR3 spans 13 residues.

The CDR3 nucleotides are TGTGCCAGTAGTCCCAGGGACAGGGAATATTTGGGGAATGAGCAGTTCTTC. It translates to CASSPRDREYLGNEQFF. The rearrangement joins TRBV19 to TRBJ2-1; 9 bases map to TRBD1. Looked up from germline, CDR1 is LNHDA and CDR2 is SQIVND (reference sequence). Trimming at V came to 5 bases and at J to 7 bases, leaving 15 bases not matched to a gene. The CDR3 is made up of 17 amino acids.

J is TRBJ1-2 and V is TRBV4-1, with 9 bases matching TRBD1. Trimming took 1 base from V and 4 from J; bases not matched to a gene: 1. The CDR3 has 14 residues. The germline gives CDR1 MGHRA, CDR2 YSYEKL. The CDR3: CASSQGDRAYGYTF. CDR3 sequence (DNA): TGCGCCAGCAGCCAAGGGGACAGGGCCTATGGCTACACCTTC.

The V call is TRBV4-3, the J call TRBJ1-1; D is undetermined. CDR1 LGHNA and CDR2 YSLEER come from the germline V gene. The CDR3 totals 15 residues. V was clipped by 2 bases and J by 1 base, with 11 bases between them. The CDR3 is CASSQTPGGNTEAFF. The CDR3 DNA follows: TGCGCCAGCAGCCAAACTCCGGGAGGGAACACTGAAGCTTTCTTT.

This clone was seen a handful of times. CDR3 sequence reads: CASSRDRVYEQYF. The CDR3 nucleotides are TGTGCCAGCAGTCGGGACAGGGTATACGAGCAGTACTTC. The chain couples TRBV6-5 to TRBJ2-7; 9 nucleotides match TRBD1. J lost 4 bases, V lost 5 bases, and 3 bases had no gene match. CDR3 length equals 13 residues. Germline V gives CDR1 MNHEY, CDR2 SVGAGI.

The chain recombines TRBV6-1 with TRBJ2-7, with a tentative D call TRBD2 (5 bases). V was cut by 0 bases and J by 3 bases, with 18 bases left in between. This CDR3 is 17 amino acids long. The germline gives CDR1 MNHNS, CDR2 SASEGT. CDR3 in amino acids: CASSEALPGELGYEQYF. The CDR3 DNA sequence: TGTGCCAGCAGTGAAGCGCTTCCTGGGGAGTTGGGCTACGAGCAGTACTTC.

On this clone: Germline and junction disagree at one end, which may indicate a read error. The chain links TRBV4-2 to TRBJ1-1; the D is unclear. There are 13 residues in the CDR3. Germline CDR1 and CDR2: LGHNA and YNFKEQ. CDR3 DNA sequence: TGTGCCAGCAGCCCAAAAGACCCAAGCGAAACCTTTTTT. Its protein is CASSPKDPSETFF.

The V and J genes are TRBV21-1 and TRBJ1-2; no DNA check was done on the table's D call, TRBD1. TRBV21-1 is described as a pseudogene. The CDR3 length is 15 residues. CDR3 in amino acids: CASSHRDRTLYGYTF. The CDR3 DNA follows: TGTGCCAGCAGCCATAGGGACAGAACCCTCTATGGCTACACCTTC.

CDR3 DNA sequence: TGTGCCAGCAGCGTAGCGGAGGGAATGAACACTGAAGCTTTCTTT. Translated, it gives CASSVAEGMNTEAFF. J is TRBJ1-1 and V is TRBV9; D is undetermined. CDR3 length: 15 residues. The germline V gene encodes CDR1 SGDLS and CDR2 YYNGEE. V was shortened by 0 bases and J by 0 bases, with 9 bases between the two germline ends.

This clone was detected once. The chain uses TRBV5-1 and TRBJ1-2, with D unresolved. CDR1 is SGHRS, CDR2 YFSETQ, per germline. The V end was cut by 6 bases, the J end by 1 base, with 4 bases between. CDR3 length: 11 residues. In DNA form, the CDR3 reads TGCGCCAGCACGGGTAACTATGGCTACACCTTC. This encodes CASTGNYGYTF.

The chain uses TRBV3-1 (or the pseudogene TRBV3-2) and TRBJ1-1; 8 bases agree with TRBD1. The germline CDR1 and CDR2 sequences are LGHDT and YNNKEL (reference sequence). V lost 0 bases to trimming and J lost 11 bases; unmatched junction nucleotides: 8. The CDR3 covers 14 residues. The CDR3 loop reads CASSQDPSTGAAFF. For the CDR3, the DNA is TGTGCCAGCAGCCAAGACCCCTCGACAGGGGCGGCTTTCTTT.

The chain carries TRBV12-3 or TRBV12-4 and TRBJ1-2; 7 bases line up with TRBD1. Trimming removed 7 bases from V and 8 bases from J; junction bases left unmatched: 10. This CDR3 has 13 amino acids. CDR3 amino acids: CASNVQGQRGYTF. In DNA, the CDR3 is TGTGCCAGCAACGTACAGGGGCAAAGGGGCTACACCTTC.

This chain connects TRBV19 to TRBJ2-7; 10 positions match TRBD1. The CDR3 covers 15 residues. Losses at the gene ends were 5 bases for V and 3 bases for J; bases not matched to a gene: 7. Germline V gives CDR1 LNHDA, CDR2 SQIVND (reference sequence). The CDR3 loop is CASSAPGTGDYEQYF. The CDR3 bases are TGTGCCAGTAGTGCCCCCGGGACAGGGGACTACGAGCAGTACTTC. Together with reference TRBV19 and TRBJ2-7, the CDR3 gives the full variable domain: DGGITQSPKYLFRKEGQNVTLSCEQNLNHDAMYWYRQDPGQGLRLIYYSQIVNDFQKGDIAEGYSVSREKKESFPLTVTSAQKNPTAFYLCASSAPGTGDYEQYFGPGTRLTVT.

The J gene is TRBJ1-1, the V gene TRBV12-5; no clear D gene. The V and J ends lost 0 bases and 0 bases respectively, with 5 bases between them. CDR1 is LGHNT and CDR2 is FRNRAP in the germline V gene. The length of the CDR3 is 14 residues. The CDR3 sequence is CASGLVSVNTEAFF. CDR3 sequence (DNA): TGTGCTAGTGGTTTGGTATCAGTGAACACTGAAGCTTTCTTT.

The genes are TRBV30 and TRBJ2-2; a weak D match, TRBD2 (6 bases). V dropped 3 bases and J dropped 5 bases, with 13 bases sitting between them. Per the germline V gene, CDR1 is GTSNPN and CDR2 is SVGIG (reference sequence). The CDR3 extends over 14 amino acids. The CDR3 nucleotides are TGTGCCTGGAGCCCGGGACTTGGGACCGGGGAGCTGTTTTTT. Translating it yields CAWSPGLGTGELFF.

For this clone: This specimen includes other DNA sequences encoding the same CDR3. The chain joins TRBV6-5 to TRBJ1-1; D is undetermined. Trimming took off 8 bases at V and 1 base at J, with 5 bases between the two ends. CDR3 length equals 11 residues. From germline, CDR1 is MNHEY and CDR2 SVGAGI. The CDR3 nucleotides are TGTGCCAGCTCCTCGAACACTGAAGCTTTCTTT. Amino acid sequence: CASSSNTEAFF.

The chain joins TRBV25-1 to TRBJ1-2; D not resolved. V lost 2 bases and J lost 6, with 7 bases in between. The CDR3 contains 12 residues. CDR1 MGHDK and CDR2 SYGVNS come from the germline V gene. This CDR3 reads CASSEGEDGYTF. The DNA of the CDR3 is TGTGCCAGCAGTGAAGGGGAGGATGGCTACACCTTC.